This T cell receptor beta chain is drawn from a study of blood T cell repertoires in COVID-19. The junction had 7 bases not matched to a gene; V was cut back by 4 bases and J by 5 bases. The CDR3 covers 15 residues. Per germline, CDR1 SGHRS and CDR2 YFSETQ. Some clones are missing from TCRdb's copy, which holds only in-frame ones; the method was immunoSEQ multiplex PCR. The profile shows tens of thousands of clones, roughly 84% of them singletons. The chain combines TRBV5-1 with TRBJ2-2; 8 bases line up with TRBD2. This clonotype originated in a woman between 65 and 79 years old with acute or convalescent COVID-19. The sequenced sample consisted of peripheral blood. The CDR3 DNA reads as TGCGCCAGCAGCCCCCGGGGGGGCGAAACCGGGGAGCTGTTTTTT. Amino acid sequence: CASSPRGGETGELFF.